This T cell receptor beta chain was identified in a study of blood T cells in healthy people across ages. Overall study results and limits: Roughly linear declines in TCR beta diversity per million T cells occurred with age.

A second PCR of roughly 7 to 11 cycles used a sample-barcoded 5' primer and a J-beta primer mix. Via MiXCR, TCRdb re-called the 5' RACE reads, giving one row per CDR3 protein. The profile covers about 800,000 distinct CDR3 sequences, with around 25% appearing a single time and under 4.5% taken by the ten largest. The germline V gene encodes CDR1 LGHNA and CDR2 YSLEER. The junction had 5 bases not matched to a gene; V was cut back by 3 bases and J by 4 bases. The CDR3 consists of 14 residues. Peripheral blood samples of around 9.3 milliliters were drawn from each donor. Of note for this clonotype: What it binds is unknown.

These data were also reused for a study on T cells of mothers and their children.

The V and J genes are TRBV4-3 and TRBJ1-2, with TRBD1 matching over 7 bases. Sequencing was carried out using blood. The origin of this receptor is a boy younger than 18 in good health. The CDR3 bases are TGCGCCAGCAGCCAGGAACAGGGGCTCTATGGCTACACCTTC. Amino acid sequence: CASSQEQGLYGYTF.